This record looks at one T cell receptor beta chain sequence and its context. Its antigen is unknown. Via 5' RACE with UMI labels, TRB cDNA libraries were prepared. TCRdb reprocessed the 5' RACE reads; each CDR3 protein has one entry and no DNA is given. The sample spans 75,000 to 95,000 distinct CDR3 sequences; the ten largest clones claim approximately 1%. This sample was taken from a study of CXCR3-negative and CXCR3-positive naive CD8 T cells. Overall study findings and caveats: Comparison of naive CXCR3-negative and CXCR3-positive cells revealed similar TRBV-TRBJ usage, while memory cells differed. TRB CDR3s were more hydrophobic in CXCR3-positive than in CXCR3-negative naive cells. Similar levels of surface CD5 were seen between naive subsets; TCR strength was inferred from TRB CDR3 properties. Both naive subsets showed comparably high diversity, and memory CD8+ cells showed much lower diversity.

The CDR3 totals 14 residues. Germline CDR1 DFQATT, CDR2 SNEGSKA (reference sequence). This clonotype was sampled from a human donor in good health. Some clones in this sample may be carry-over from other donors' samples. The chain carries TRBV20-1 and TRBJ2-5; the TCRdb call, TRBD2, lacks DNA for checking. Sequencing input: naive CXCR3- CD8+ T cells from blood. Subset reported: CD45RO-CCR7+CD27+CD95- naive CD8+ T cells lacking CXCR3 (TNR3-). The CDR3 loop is CSARIEGLEVTQYF.